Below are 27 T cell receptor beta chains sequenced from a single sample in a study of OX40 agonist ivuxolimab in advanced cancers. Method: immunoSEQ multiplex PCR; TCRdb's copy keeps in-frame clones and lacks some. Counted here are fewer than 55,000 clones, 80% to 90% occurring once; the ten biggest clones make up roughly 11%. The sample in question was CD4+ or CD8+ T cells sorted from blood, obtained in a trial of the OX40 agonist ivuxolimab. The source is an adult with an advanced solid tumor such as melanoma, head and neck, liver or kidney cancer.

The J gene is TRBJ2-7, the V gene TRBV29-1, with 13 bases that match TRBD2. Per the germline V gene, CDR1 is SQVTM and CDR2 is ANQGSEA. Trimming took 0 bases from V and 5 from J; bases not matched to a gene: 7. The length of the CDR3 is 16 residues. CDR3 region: CSVEDPTSGRGNEQYF. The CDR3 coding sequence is TGCAGCGTTGAAGATCCCACTAGCGGGAGGGGAAACGAGCAGTACTTC.

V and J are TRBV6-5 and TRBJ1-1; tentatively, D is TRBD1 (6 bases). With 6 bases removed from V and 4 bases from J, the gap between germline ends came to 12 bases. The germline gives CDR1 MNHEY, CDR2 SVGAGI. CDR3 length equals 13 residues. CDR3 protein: CASSPRGGTEAFF. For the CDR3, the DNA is TGTGCCAGCAGCCCTAGAGGGGGCACTGAAGCTTTCTTT.

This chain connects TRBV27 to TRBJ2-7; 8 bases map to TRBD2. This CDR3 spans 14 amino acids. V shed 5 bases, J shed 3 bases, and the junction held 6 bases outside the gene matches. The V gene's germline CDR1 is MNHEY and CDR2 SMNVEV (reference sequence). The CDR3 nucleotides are TGTGCCAGCAGTCTCTCGGGGACTAGCTACGAGCAGTACTTC. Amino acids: CASSLSGTSYEQYF.

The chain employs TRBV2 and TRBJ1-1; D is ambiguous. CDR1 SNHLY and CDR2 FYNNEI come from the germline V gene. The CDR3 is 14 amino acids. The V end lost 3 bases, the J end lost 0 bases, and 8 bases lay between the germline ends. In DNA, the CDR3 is TGTGCCAGCAGTGATTGGCATATGAACACTGAAGCTTTCTTT. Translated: CASSDWHMNTEAFF.

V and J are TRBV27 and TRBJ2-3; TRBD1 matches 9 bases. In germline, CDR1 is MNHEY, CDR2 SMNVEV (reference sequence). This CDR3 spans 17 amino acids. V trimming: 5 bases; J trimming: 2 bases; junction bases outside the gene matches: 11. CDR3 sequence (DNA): TGTGCCAGCAGTCCACCCCGGGACAGGGATCACACAGATACGCAGTATTTT. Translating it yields CASSPPRDRDHTDTQYF.

CDR3 DNA: TGCAGCGTTGAATGGGGGGACTATGGCTACACCTTC. Translated, it gives CSVEWGDYGYTF. The rearrangement uses TRBV29-1 and TRBJ1-2; perhaps TRBD1 as D (5 bases). The CDR3 has 12 amino acids. Germline CDR1 is SQVTM and CDR2 is ANQGSEA. Deletions cut 2 bases from V and 3 bases from J, with 7 bases between.

CDR3 DNA: TGTGCCAGCAGCTTAGGGGTGGCAAACTACGAGCAGTACTTC. Protein sequence: CASSLGVANYEQYF. This chain uses TRBV7-9 with TRBJ2-7; no reliable D call. V was shortened by 1 base and J by 3 bases, with 10 bases between the two germline ends. The CDR3 totals 14 residues. Looked up from germline, CDR1 is SEHNR and CDR2 is FQNEAQ (reference sequence).

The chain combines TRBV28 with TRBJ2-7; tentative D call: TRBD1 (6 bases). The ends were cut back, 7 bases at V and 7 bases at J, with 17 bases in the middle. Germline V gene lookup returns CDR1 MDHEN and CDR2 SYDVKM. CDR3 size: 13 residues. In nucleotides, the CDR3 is TGTGCCAGCAACAGGGACCGCATGAGGGAGCAGTACTTC. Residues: CASNRDRMREQYF.

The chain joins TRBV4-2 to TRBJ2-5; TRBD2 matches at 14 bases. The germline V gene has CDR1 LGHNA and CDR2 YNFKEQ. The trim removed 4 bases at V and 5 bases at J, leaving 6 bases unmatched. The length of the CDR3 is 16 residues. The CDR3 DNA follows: TGTGCCAGCAGCCGGGGACTAGCGGGGGATGAGGAGACCCAGTACTTC. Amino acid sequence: CASSRGLAGDEETQYF.

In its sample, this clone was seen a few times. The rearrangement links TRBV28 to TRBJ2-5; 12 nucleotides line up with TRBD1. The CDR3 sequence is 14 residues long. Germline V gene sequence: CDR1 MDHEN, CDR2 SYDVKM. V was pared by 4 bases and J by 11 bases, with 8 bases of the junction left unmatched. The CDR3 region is CASSSAGQGAMQYF. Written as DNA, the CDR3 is TGTGCCAGCAGTTCCGCGGGACAGGGGGCGATGCAGTACTTC.

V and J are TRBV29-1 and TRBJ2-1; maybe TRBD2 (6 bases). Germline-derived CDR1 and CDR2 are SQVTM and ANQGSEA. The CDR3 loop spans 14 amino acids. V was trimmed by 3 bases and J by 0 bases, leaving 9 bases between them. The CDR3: CSVDTGSSYNEQFF. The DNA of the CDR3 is TGCAGCGTTGATACCGGGAGCTCCTACAATGAGCAGTTCTTC.

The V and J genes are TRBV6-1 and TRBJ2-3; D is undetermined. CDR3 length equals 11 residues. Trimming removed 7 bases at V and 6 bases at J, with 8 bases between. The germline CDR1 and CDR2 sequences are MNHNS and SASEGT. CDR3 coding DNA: TGTGCCAGCACAATTACGGATACGCAGTATTTT. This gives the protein CASTITDTQYF.

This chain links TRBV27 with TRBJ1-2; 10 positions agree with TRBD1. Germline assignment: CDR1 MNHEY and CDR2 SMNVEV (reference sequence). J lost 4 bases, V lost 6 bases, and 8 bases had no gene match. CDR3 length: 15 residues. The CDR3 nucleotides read TGTGCCAGCAGGGCCCTAGGGACAGGGGTCTATGGCTACACCTTC. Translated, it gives CASRALGTGVYGYTF.

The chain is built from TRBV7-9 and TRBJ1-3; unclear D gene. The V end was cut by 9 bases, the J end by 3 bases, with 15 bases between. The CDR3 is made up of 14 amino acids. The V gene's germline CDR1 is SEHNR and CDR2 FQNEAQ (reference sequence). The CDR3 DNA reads TGTGCCAGGGACGAATTGGGGTTTGGAAACACCATATATTTT. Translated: CARDELGFGNTIYF.

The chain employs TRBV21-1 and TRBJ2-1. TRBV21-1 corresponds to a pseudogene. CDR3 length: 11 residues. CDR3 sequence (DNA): TGTGCCAGCAGCAAACCCAATGAGCAGTTCTTC. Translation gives CASSKPNEQFF.

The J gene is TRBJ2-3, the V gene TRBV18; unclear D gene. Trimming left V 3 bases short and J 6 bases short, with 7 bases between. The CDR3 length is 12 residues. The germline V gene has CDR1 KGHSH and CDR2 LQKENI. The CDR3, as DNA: TGTGCCAGCTCACCTAACGGGGATACGCAGTATTTT. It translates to CASSPNGDTQYF.

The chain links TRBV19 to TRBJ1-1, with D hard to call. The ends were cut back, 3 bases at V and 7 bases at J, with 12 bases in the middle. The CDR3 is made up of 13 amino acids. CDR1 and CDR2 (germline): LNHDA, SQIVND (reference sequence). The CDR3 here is CASSIDEDGEAFF. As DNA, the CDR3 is TGTGCCAGTAGTATTGATGAAGACGGTGAAGCTTTCTTT.

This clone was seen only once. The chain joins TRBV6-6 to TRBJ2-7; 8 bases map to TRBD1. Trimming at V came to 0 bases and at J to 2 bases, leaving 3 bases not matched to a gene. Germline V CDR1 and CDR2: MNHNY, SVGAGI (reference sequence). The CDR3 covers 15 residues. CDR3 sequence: CASSYSGQDTYEQYF. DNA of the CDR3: TGTGCCAGCAGTTACTCGGGACAGGACACCTACGAGCAGTACTTC.

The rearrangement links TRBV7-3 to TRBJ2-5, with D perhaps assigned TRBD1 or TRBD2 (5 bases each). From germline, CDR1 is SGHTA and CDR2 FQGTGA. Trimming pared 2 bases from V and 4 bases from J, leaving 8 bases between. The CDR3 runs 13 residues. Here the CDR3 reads CASSLWDRETQYF. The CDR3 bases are TGTGCCAGCAGCTTATGGGACCGAGAGACCCAGTACTTC.

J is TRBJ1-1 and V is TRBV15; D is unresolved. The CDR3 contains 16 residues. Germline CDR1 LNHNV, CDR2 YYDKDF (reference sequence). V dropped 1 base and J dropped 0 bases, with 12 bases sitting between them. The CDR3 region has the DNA TGTGCCACCAGCAGAGGTGAGGGATTCATGAACACTGAAGCTTTCTTT. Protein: CATSRGEGFMNTEAFF.

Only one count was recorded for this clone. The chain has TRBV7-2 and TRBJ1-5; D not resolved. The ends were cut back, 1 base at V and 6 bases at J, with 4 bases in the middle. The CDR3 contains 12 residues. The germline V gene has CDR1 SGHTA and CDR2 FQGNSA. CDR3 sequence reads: CASSLVGQPQHF. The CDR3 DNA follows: TGTGCCAGCAGCTTAGTGGGTCAGCCCCAGCATTTT. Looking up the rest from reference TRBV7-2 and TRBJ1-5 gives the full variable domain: GAGVSQSPSNKVTEKGKDVELRCDPISGHTALYWYRQSLGQGLEFLIYFQGNSAPDKSGLPSDRFSAERTGGSVSTLTIQRTQQEDSAVYLCASSLVGQPQHFGDGTRLSIL.

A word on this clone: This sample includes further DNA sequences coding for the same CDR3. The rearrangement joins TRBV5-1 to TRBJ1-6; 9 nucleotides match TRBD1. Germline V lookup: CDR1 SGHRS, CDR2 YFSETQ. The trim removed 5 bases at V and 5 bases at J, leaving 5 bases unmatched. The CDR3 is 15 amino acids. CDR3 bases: TGCGCCAGCAGTCCGCGGACAGGGGATAATTCACCCCTCCACTTT. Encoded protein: CASSPRTGDNSPLHF.

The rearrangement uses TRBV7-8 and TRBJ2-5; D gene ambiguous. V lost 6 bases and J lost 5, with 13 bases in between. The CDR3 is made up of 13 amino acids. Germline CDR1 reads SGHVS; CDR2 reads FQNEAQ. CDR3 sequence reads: CASSPFARETQYF. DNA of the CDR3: TGTGCCAGCAGTCCCTTCGCGCGGGAGACCCAGTACTTC.

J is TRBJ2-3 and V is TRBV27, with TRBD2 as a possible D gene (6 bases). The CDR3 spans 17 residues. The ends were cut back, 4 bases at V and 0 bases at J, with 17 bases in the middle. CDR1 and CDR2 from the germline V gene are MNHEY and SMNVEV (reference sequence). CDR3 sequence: CASSSPGTGPSTDTQYF. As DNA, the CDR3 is TGTGCCAGCAGTTCCCCCGGGACTGGCCCTAGCACAGATACGCAGTATTTT.

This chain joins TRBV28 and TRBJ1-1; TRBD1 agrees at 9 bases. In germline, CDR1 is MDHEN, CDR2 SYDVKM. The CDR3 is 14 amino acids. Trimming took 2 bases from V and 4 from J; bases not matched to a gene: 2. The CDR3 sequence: CASSLLQGATEAFF. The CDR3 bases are TGTGCCAGCAGTTTACTACAGGGGGCCACTGAAGCTTTCTTT.

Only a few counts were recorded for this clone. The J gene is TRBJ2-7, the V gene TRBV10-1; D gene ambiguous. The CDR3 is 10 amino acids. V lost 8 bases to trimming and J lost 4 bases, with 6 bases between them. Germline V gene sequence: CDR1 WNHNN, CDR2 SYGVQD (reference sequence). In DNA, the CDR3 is TGCGCCAGCCTGCCGTACGAGCAGTACTTC. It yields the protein CASLPYEQYF.

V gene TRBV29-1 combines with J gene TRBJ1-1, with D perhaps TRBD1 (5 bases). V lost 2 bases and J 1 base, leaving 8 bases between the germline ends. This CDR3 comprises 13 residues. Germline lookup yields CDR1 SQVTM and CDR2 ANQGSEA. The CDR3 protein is CSVERQGNTEAFF. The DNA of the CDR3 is TGCAGCGTTGAAAGGCAGGGGAACACTGAAGCTTTCTTT.